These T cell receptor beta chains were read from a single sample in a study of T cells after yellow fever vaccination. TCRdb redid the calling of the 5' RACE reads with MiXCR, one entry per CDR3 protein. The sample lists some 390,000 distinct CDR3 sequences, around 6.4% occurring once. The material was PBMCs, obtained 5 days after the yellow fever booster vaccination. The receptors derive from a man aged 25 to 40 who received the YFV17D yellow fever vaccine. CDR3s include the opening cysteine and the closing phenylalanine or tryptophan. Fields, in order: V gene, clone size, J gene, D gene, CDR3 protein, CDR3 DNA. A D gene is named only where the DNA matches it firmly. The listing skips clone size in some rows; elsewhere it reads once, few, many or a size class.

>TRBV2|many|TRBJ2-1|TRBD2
CASKGTSGKNEQFF
TGTGCCAGCAAGGGGACTAGCGGGAAAAATGAGCAGTTCTTC
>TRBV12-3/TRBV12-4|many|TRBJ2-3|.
CASTWSVSNTQYF
TGTGCCAGCACTTGGTCGGTATCAAATACGCAGTATTTT
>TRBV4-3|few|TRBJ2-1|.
CASSQGESGYNEQFF
TGCGCCAGCAGCCAGGGGGAGTCCGGGTACAATGAGCAGTTCTTC
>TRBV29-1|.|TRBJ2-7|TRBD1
CSVVGTGRYEQYF
TGCAGCGTTGTTGGGACAGGACGCTACGAGCAGTACTTC
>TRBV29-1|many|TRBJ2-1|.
CSAASEDEQFF
TGCAGCGCCGCCTCCGAGGATGAGCAGTTCTTC
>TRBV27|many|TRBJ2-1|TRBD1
CASSLSLRQGRYNEQFF
TGTGCCAGCAGTTTATCCCTCCGACAGGGGAGGTACAATGAGCAGTTCTTC
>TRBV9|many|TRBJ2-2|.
CASSVVRSGVDTGELFF
TGTGCCAGCAGCGTAGTCCGCTCCGGGGTAGATACCGGGGAGCTGTTTTTT
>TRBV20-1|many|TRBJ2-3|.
CSGATQTDTQYF
TGCAGTGGGGCGACGCAAACAGATACGCAGTATTTT
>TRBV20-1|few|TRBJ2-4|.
CSAVRGGPAKNIQYF
TGCAGTGCGGTGAGGGGGGGCCCGGCCAAAAACATTCAGTACTTC
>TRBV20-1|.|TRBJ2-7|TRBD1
CSARLTGGYEQYF
TGCAGTGCTAGATTGACAGGGGGTTACGAGCAGTACTTC
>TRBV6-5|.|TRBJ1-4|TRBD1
CASSYSQGAREKLFF
TGTGCCAGCAGTTACTCTCAGGGGGCAAGGGAAAAACTGTTTTTT
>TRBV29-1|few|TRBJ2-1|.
CSVDSNEQFF
TGCAGCGTTGACTCCAATGAGCAGTTCTTC
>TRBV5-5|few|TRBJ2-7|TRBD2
CASRPGGPSSYEQYF
TGTGCCAGCAGGCCGGGGGGGCCAAGCTCCTACGAGCAGTACTTC
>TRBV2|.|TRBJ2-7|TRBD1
CASMRQGSSYEQYF
TGTGCCAGCATGCGACAGGGAAGCTCCTACGAGCAGTACTTC
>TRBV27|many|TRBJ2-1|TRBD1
CASRRQQGFYNEQFF
TGTGCCAGCAGGCGTCAACAGGGGTTCTACAATGAGCAGTTCTTC
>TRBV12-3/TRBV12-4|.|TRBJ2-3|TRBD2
CASSYPRTSGYTDTQYF
TGTGCCAGCAGTTACCCCCGGACTAGCGGGTACACAGATACGCAGTATTTT
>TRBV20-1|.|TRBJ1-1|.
CSAPAPTEAFF
TGCAGTGCCCCCGCTCCCACTGAAGCTTTCTTT
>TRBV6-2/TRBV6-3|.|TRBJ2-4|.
CASIDLAKNIQYF
TGTGCCAGCATCGACTTAGCCAAAAACATTCAGTACTTC
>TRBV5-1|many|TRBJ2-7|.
CASSTGELGYEQYF
TGCGCCAGCTCAACGGGAGAACTAGGTTACGAGCAGTACTTC
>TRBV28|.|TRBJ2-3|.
CASSPPGAGVGDTQYF
TGTGCCAGCAGCCCCCCCGGGGCGGGTGTGGGGGATACGCAGTATTTT
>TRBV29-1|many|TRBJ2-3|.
CSVEAPWTASPDTQYF
TGCAGCGTTGAGGCACCCTGGACAGCTTCCCCAGATACGCAGTATTTT
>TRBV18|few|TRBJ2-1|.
CASSPRPSPPEQFF
TGTGCCAGCTCACCACGTCCGAGCCCCCCTGAGCAGTTCTTC
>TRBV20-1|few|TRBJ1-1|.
CSARHGMNTEAFF
TGCAGTGCTAGGCACGGAATGAACACTGAAGCTTTCTTT
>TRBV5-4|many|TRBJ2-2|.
CASSPADTGELFF
TGTGCCAGCAGCCCGGCGGACACCGGGGAGCTGTTTTTT